This T cell receptor (beta chain) stems from a study of cytomegalovirus exposure and HLA in healthy donors. Study-wide results and limits: Most TCR beta V segments were productive about 87% or about 30% of the time in an earlier analysis. The authors considered a cluster of highly shared sequence variants likely to be a sequencing artifact.

Turning to this clone: Its antigen is still unknown.

The primer mix had 60 Vbeta and 13 Jbeta primers. Here immunoSEQ multiplex PCR was the method, and the copy in TCRdb shows in-frame clones only, minus some. The sample carries some 150,000 clones, about three quarters recorded once. The V and J ends lost 2 bases and 0 bases respectively, with 14 bases between them. The CDR3 has 17 amino acids. Per germline, CDR1 MNHNS and CDR2 SASEGT. Material: PBMCs. The rearrangement joins TRBV6-1 to TRBJ1-3; D not resolved. This receptor was taken from a man in his forties in good health and CMV-seropositive. This CDR3 reads CASSEQAGLISGNTIYF. The CDR3, as DNA: TGTGCCAGCAGTGAACAGGCAGGCCTCATCTCTGGAAACACCATATATTTT.